This passage covers 22 T cell receptor beta chains from one sample sequenced in a study of control samples from healthy donors and cancer patients. Profiled with immunoSEQ multiplex PCR; TCRdb holds only in-frame clones, not every one. Seen here are 130,000 or so clones, about 89% observed once, and the top ten hold around 3%. Specimen: blood. All receptors come from a man aged 55 to 70 in good health.

The V and J genes are TRBV6-6 and TRBJ1-1, with 10 nucleotides matching TRBD1. The CDR3 sequence is 13 residues long. V gave up 7 bases and J gave up 5 bases; unmatched junction bases: 4. Per germline, CDR1 MNHNY and CDR2 SVGAGI (reference sequence). The CDR3 reads CASNRQGATEAFF. CDR3 DNA: TGTGCCAGCAATCGACAGGGGGCGACTGAAGCTTTCTTT.

The chain recombines TRBV7-2 with TRBJ1-1; D is uncertain. The CDR3 length is 12 residues. Trimming took 1 base from V and 11 from J, leaving 11 bases between them. The V gene's germline CDR1 is SGHTA and CDR2 FQGNSA. DNA for the CDR3: TGTGCCAGCAGCTTAGTAGGTCTCGGTGCTTTCTTT. Protein product: CASSLVGLGAFF.

The chain combines TRBV10-3 with TRBJ2-1, with 16 bases lining up with TRBD2. The CDR3 runs to 17 residues. Germline CDR1 reads ENHRY; CDR2 reads SYGVKD. Trimming cost V 0 bases and J 6 bases; bases outside gene matches: 2. Here the CDR3 DNA reads TGTGCCATCAGTGAGTCGGGACTAGCGGGGGGGCGCAATGAGCAGTTCTTC. Protein product: CAISESGLAGGRNEQFF.

The rearrangement uses TRBV6-1 and TRBJ1-1; D gene unclear. V was pared by 2 bases and J by 1 base, with 14 bases between. This CDR3 has 16 residues. CDR1 and CDR2 from the germline V gene are MNHNS and SASEGT. The CDR3 DNA sequence: TGTGCCAGCAGTGAACGACTATATTCGCCGAACACTGAAGCTTTCTTT. Its translation is CASSERLYSPNTEAFF.

The chain is built from TRBV4-1 and TRBJ1-5; 7 bases map to TRBD1. The CDR3 contains 19 residues. Germline V gene sequence: CDR1 MGHRA, CDR2 YSYEKL. Trimming cost V 0 bases and J 0 bases; bases outside gene matches: 11. The chain's CDR3 is CASSQEKTGQIGSNQPQHF. The CDR3 DNA sequence: TGCGCCAGCAGCCAAGAAAAGACAGGGCAGATTGGTAGCAATCAGCCCCAGCATTTT.

The V call is TRBV29-1, the J call TRBJ2-7; a possible D gene is TRBD2 (5 bases). The V end was cut by 6 bases, the J end by 3 bases, with 15 bases between. The CDR3 runs to 13 residues. The germline gives CDR1 SQVTM, CDR2 ANQGSEA. The CDR3, as DNA: TGCAGCGTCTTACGGGGTGTGATCTACGAGCAGTACTTC. This codes for CSVLRGVIYEQYF.

The chain is built from TRBV9 and TRBJ2-1; D may match TRBD1 or TRBD2 (6 bases each). CDR1 SGDLS and CDR2 YYNGEE come from the germline V gene. This CDR3 contains 17 residues. Trimming took off 3 bases at V and 0 bases at J, with 16 bases between the two ends. CDR3 amino acids: CASSAQIRGLSYNEQFF. CDR3 DNA sequence: TGTGCCAGCAGCGCCCAGATCAGGGGACTCTCCTACAATGAGCAGTTCTTC.

This clone was recorded a few times. The chain is built from TRBV28 and TRBJ2-2; no definite D call. The CDR3 has 12 amino acids. Trimming removed 7 bases at V and 2 bases at J, with 5 bases between. CDR1 and CDR2 (germline): MDHEN, SYDVKM. CDR3 sequence reads: CASTQNTGELFF. Written as DNA, the CDR3 is TGTGCCAGCACTCAAAACACCGGGGAGCTGTTTTTT. Full variable domain (rest looked up from reference TRBV28 and TRBJ2-2): DVKVTQSSRYLVKRTGEKVFLECVQDMDHENMFWYRQDPGLGLRLIYFSYDVKMKEKGDIPEGYSVSREKKERFSLILESASTNQTSMYLCASTQNTGELFFGEGSRLTVL.

The chain links TRBV7-3 to TRBJ1-2, with 8 bases matching TRBD1. The CDR3 sequence is 14 residues long. The germline V gene has CDR1 SGHTA and CDR2 FQGTGA. After removal of 5 bases from V and 8 bases from J, the junction contained 10 bases not matched to a gene. CDR3 DNA sequence: TGTGCCAGCAGCCTCGGACAGGGAGTTGGAGGCTACACCTTC. Amino acids: CASSLGQGVGGYTF.

In this sample, this clone turned up a few times. The gene calls are TRBV28 and TRBJ2-5, with 8 bases lining up with TRBD1. CDR3 length: 12 residues. V lost 7 bases and J lost 5; bases outside the gene matches: 3. Germline V gene data show CDR1 as MDHEN and CDR2 as SYDVKM. The CDR3 loop is CASTTGVETQYF. The CDR3 DNA is TGTGCCAGCACGACAGGGGTGGAGACCCAGTACTTC.

The chain is built from TRBV28 and TRBJ2-3; D unclear. Germline CDR1 and CDR2: MDHEN and SYDVKM. V was trimmed by 7 bases and J by 3 bases, leaving 8 bases between them. This CDR3 region has 12 residues. The CDR3 DNA sequence: TGTGCCAGCATGAGGATTACAGATACGCAGTATTTT. It encodes CASMRITDTQYF.

This rearrangement joins TRBV19 to TRBJ2-2; 7 bases map to TRBD1. There are 16 residues in the CDR3. Germline CDR1 and CDR2: LNHDA and SQIVND (reference sequence). V lost 3 bases, J lost 5 bases, and 9 bases stayed unmatched. The CDR3 DNA sequence: TGTGCCAGTAGTATCCCGACAGGGTTCGGAACCGGGGAGCTGTTTTTT. Encoded protein: CASSIPTGFGTGELFF.

The rearrangement links TRBV19 to TRBJ1-5; perhaps TRBD1 as D (6 bases). Trimming left V 7 bases short and J 4 bases short, with 14 bases between. CDR1 and CDR2 (germline): LNHDA, SQIVND (reference sequence). The CDR3 spans 14 residues. The CDR3 protein is CASKATGSNQPQHF. CDR3 DNA: TGTGCCAGTAAGGCGACAGGATCAAATCAGCCCCAGCATTTT.

The rearrangement uses TRBV6-5 and TRBJ1-2; unclear D gene. The CDR3 length is 13 residues. The V gene lost 4 bases and the J gene lost 1 base, with 7 bases spanning the gap. Germline V gene lookup returns CDR1 MNHEY and CDR2 SVGAGI. CDR3 nucleotides: TGTGCCAGCAGTTTGACACTTAACTATGGCTACACCTTC. The encoded protein is CASSLTLNYGYTF.

This chain uses TRBV6-5 with TRBJ1-6; D not certain. V gave up 6 bases and J gave up 0 bases, with 9 bases separating them. The CDR3 is 15 amino acids. The germline gives CDR1 MNHEY, CDR2 SVGAGI. The CDR3: CASSAVFSYNSPLHF. As DNA, the CDR3 is TGTGCCAGCAGCGCCGTTTTCTCCTATAATTCACCCCTCCACTTT.

This chain links TRBV4-3 with TRBJ2-4; D could derive from TRBD1 or TRBD2 (5 bases each). There are 16 residues in the CDR3. Germline lookup yields CDR1 LGHNA and CDR2 YSLEER. Trimming removed 4 bases from V and 0 bases from J, with 13 bases in between. The CDR3 DNA follows: TGCGCCAGCAGCCTACAGATCGGGACAGCCAAAAACATTCAGTACTTC. It codes for CASSLQIGTAKNIQYF.

The chain uses TRBV28 and TRBJ2-7; no clear D gene. Deletions cut 5 bases from V and 5 bases from J, with 10 bases between. The CDR3 has 12 amino acids. Germline assignment: CDR1 MDHEN and CDR2 SYDVKM. The CDR3 is CASSKLTHEQYF. CDR3 sequence (DNA): TGTGCCAGCAGTAAATTGACCCACGAGCAGTACTTC.

This clone has more than one count but fewer than ten. The J gene is TRBJ1-5, the V gene TRBV20-1; the D is unclear. The V gene lost 3 bases and the J gene lost 6 bases, with 12 bases spanning the gap. Germline V gene lookup returns CDR1 DFQATT and CDR2 SNEGSKA (reference sequence). The CDR3 covers 13 residues. The CDR3 spells CSASEGALQPQHF. The CDR3, as DNA: TGCAGTGCTAGTGAGGGAGCGCTTCAGCCCCAGCATTTT.

The chain carries TRBV2 and TRBJ2-7; the D call may be TRBD1 or TRBD2 (5 bases each). The CDR3 sequence is 15 residues long. Germline CDR1 reads SNHLY; CDR2 reads FYNNEI. V lost 6 bases and J 4 bases, leaving 19 bases between the germline ends. As DNA, the CDR3 is TGTGCCAGCAGCCCCGGGACCGATTATAAATACGAGCAGTACTTC. Its protein is CASSPGTDYKYEQYF.

V and J are TRBV10-3 and TRBJ2-5, with D perhaps matching TRBD1 (5 bases). Trimming shortened V by 4 bases and J by 5 bases, and 11 bases separated the two germline ends. The CDR3 loop spans 13 amino acids. Germline-derived CDR1 and CDR2 are ENHRY and SYGVKD. The CDR3 spells CAISGWGQETQYF. Written as DNA, the CDR3 is TGTGCCATCAGTGGCTGGGGCCAGGAGACCCAGTACTTC.

CDR3 sequence (DNA): TGTGCCAGCAGCTTCGACGGTTACACCGGGGAGCTGTTTTTT. It codes for CASSFDGYTGELFF. V and J are TRBV7-9 and TRBJ2-2; D is undetermined. The CDR3 has 14 amino acids. The germline V gene has CDR1 SEHNR and CDR2 FQNEAQ (reference sequence). Trimming left V 3 bases short and J 3 bases short, with 8 bases between.

The chain has TRBV7-9 and TRBJ1-2; unclear D gene. V lost 3 bases, J lost 4 bases, and 12 bases lay in between. Germline lookup yields CDR1 SEHNR and CDR2 FQNEAQ (reference sequence). The CDR3 consists of 14 residues. The CDR3 sequence is CASSLEGLSYGYTF. CDR3 sequence (DNA): TGTGCCAGCAGCTTGGAGGGCCTTTCCTATGGCTACACCTTC.